These T cell receptor beta chains were read from a single sample in a study of blood T cell repertoires in COVID-19. Sequenced by immunoSEQ multiplex PCR; TCRdb stores in-frame clones only, minus some. The sample consists of some 150,000 clones, approximately 87% of them appearing once. The sample taken for sequencing was peripheral blood. These receptor sequences come from a man aged 50 to 60 who had recovered from COVID-19. CDR3s include the opening cysteine and the closing phenylalanine or tryptophan. The order of the fields is V gene, J gene, clone size, D gene, CDR3 DNA, CDR3 protein. D genes are given only for firm matches. The size entry is marked missing in some rows and otherwise reads once, few, many or a size class.

TRBV4-1	TRBJ1-4	few	-	TGCGCCAGCAGCCGCCTCGACGGGAATGAAAAACTGTTTTTT	CASSRLDGNEKLFF
TRBV27	TRBJ2-7	once	-	TGTGCCAGCAGTTTTGGTTTGGCAGGGGCCTCCTACGAGCAGTACTTC	CASSFGLAGASYEQYF
TRBV14	TRBJ1-2	once	-	TGTGCCAGCAGCGAAGTCAGGGTGGGTTTGCAAGGCTACACCTTC	CASSEVRVGLQGYTF
TRBV28	TRBJ2-2	-	-	TGTGCCAGCAGTTTAATGAGGGGGTCGAACACCGGGGAGCTGTTTTTT	CASSLMRGSNTGELFF
TRBV10-3	TRBJ1-3	-	-	TGTGCCATCAGTGAGTCCCCTCCCGACAGGGGAAACACCATATATTTT	CAISESPPDRGNTIYF
TRBV4-3	TRBJ2-7	-	TRBD2	TGCGCCAGCAGCCGAACTAGCGGGGCTCTCTACGAGCAGTACTTC	CASSRTSGALYEQYF
TRBV6-5	TRBJ2-7	-	TRBD1	TGTGCCAGCACCCGGGACAGGGGACCCTACGAGCAGTACTTC	CASTRDRGPYEQYF
TRBV11-2	TRBJ2-5	-	TRBD2	TGTGCCAGCAGCGACCTCCTCACTAGCGGGCAAGAGACCCAGTACTTC	CASSDLLTSGQETQYF
TRBV4-1	TRBJ1-4	once	-	TGCGCCAGCAGCCAAACGGCACAGAATTATGAAAAACTGTTTTTT	CASSQTAQNYEKLFF
TRBV9	TRBJ2-1	-	-	TGTGCCAGCAGCGTAGTAGGGGGGGCCTACAATGAGCAGTTCTTC	CASSVVGGAYNEQFF
TRBV4-2	TRBJ2-1	-	-	TGTGCCAGCAGCCAAGAACTCAATGAGCAGTTCTTC	CASSQELNEQFF
TRBV6-2/TRBV6-3	TRBJ1-1	-	TRBD1	TGTGCCAGCAGTACGGACAGGGAGCGAGACACTGAAGCTTTCTTT	CASSTDRERDTEAFF
TRBV6-2/TRBV6-3	TRBJ2-3	-	TRBD2	TGTGCCAGCAGTTACGGACTAGCCACAGATACGCAGTATTTT	CASSYGLATDTQYF
TRBV4-1	TRBJ1-5	few	TRBD1	TGCGCCAGCAGCCAATATAAGGGACAGGTCAATCAGCCCCAGCATTTT	CASSQYKGQVNQPQHF
TRBV9	TRBJ2-6	-	-	TGTGCCAGCAGCGAACCGGGTATAGTCTCTGGGGCCAACGTCCTGACTTTC	CASSEPGIVSGANVLTF
TRBV4-2	TRBJ1-1	-	-	TGTGCCAGCAGCCAAGGATCGAGGTCGGGAAGCACTGAAGCTTTCTTT	CASSQGSRSGSTEAFF
TRBV5-4	TRBJ2-3	-	TRBD1	TGTGCCAGCAGCCCGGACAGGGGTGATGATACGCAGTATTTT	CASSPDRGDDTQYF